Following are 21 T cell receptor beta chains from one sample sequenced in a study of T cell repertoires in cytomegalovirus infection. No antigen is known for these receptors. TCRdb called the reads again in MiXCR, with one record for every CDR3 protein. The sample records 680,000 or so distinct CDR3 sequences, around 35% being singletons. The sample consisted of cultured PBMCs, taken from culture after CMV antigen stimulation. Receptors were obtained from a human donor in good health (CMV status not recorded). Some clones in this sample may be carry-over from other donors' samples.

The chain has TRBV6-1 and TRBJ2-7; the D gene is possibly TRBD1 (7 bases). V was cut by 6 bases and J by 4 bases, with 13 bases left in between. Germline V gives CDR1 MNHNS, CDR2 SASEGT. The CDR3 has 13 residues. This CDR3 is CASRRRGRYEQYF. The CDR3 DNA reads as TGTGCCAGCAGAAGGAGGGGGCGGTACGAGCAGTACTTC.

This clonotype was seen many times. The chain couples TRBV7-9 to TRBJ2-7; a possible D gene is TRBD1 (5 bases). The CDR3 is 13 residues long. The V and J ends lost 6 bases and 4 bases respectively, with 13 bases between them. Germline values: CDR1 SEHNR, CDR2 FQNEAQ (reference sequence). The CDR3 sequence is CASSLVGVYEQYF. The CDR3 DNA sequence: TGTGCCAGCAGTCTCGTAGGGGTTTACGAGCAGTACTTC. Using reference TRBV7-9 and TRBJ2-7 for the parts outside the CDR3, the full variable domain is DTGVSQNPRHKITKRGQNVTFRCDPISEHNRLYWYRQTLGQGPEFLTYFQNEAQLEKSRLLSDRFSAERPKGSFSTLEIQRTEQGDSAMYLCASSLVGVYEQYFGPGTRLTVT.

The sample holds a few counts of this clonotype. The chain has TRBV7-2 and TRBJ1-2; D unclear. This CDR3 has 16 amino acids. Deletions cut 0 bases from V and 2 bases from J, with 13 bases between. Germline V gene lookup returns CDR1 SGHTA and CDR2 FQGNSA. The CDR3: CASSLAPDYLNYGYTF. In nucleotides, the CDR3 is TGTGCCAGCAGCTTAGCGCCTGACTACCTGAACTATGGCTACACCTTC.

This clonotype has just a few counts. The chain recombines TRBV6-5 with TRBJ1-4; 11 bases map to TRBD1. Trimming removed 7 bases from V and 0 bases from J; junction bases left unmatched: 1. CDR3 size: 15 residues. Germline CDR1 MNHEY, CDR2 SVGAGI. CDR3 nucleotides: TGTGCCAGCAAGGGACAGGGGGCAACTAATGAAAAACTGTTTTTT. Its translation: CASKGQGATNEKLFF.

The chain links TRBV6-5 to TRBJ1-2; unclear D gene. The germline V gene encodes CDR1 MNHEY and CDR2 SVGAGI. The CDR3 covers 14 residues. Trimming cost V 0 bases and J 5 bases, with 10 bases left between them. The CDR3 region has the DNA TGTGCCAGCAGTTACTCGGACGGGAGATATGGCTACACCTTC. This sequence encodes CASSYSDGRYGYTF.

With respect to this clonotype: This may come from a read error, since a much larger clone is one base off. J is TRBJ1-2 and V is TRBV28, with TRBD1 identical over 7 bases. The CDR3 totals 16 residues. Germline assignment: CDR1 MDHEN and CDR2 SYDVKM. The CDR3 reads CASSSVAGTAVSGYIF. The DNA of the CDR3 is TGTGCCAGCAGTTCCGTAGCCGGGACAGCCGTTTCTGGCTACATCTTC.

The V call is TRBV7-2, the J call TRBJ2-7; D gene uncertain. The V end lost 1 base, the J end lost 1 base, and 11 bases lay between the germline ends. Germline values: CDR1 SGHTA, CDR2 FQGNSA. CDR3 length: 15 amino acids. This chain's CDR3 is CASSLDRAESYEQYF. CDR3 DNA: TGTGCCAGCAGCTTAGATCGGGCAGAGTCCTACGAGCAGTACTTC.

This rearrangement joins TRBV7-9 to TRBJ2-3, with D perhaps being TRBD1 or TRBD2 (5 bases each). The length of the CDR3 is 16 residues. Looked up from germline, CDR1 is SEHNR and CDR2 is FQNEAQ (reference sequence). V lost 4 bases and J lost 1, with 15 bases in between. In nucleotides, the CDR3 is TGTGCCAGCAGCTCGGGAACAGGTGACGGCACAGATACGCAGTATTTT. This translates into CASSSGTGDGTDTQYF.

The chain couples TRBV19 to TRBJ2-3; TRBD2 matches at 10 bases. This CDR3 is built from 16 residues. Trimming at V came to 1 base and at J to 1 base, leaving 2 bases not matched to a gene. Germline CDR1 and CDR2: LNHDA and SQIVND (reference sequence). CDR3 sequence (DNA): TGTGCCAGTAGTATAGGGCTAGCGGGGGGCACAGATACGCAGTATTTT. This gives the protein CASSIGLAGGTDTQYF.

The chain recombines TRBV23-1 with TRBJ1-5; D call uncertain. TRBV23-1 is assigned to the ORF class and has an uncertain function. Trimming removed 0 bases from V and 0 bases from J, with 18 bases in between. There are 19 residues in the CDR3. This chain's CDR3 is CASSQSSRRCFPSNQPQHF. The CDR3 nucleotides are TGCGCCAGCAGTCAATCGAGCCGGCGGTGCTTTCCTAGCAATCAGCCCCAGCATTTT.

The rearrangement joins TRBV20-1 to TRBJ1-5; D not certain. The CDR3 has 13 amino acids. Germline assignment: CDR1 DFQATT and CDR2 SNEGSKA (reference sequence). Deletions cut 7 bases from V and 3 bases from J, with 13 bases between. In nucleotides, the CDR3 is TGCAGTGTTGGCGAGCATTCCAATCAGCCCCAGCATTTT. Encoded protein: CSVGEHSNQPQHF.

A few counts support this clonotype. The chain is built from TRBV11-2 and TRBJ2-7; D is ambiguous. Germline V lookup: CDR1 SGHAT, CDR2 FQNNGV. There are 15 residues in the CDR3. V dropped 5 bases and J dropped 3 bases, with 17 bases sitting between them. Written as DNA, the CDR3 is TGTGCCAGCAGCGCTTTGCCGAGCCCGGACTACGAGCAGTACTTC. Its protein is CASSALPSPDYEQYF. Filled out from reference TRBV11-2 and TRBJ2-7, the complete variable domain reads EAGVAQSPRYKIIEKRQSVAFWCNPISGHATLYWYQQILGQGPKLLIQFQNNGVVDDSQLPKDRFSAERLKGVDSTLKIQPAKLEDSAVYLCASSALPSPDYEQYFGPGTRLTVT.

The table lists this clonotype with a few counts. The chain is built from TRBV7-6 and TRBJ2-2, with D perhaps matching TRBD1 (7 bases). Trimming shortened V by 4 bases and J by 4 bases, and 13 bases separated the two germline ends. Per the germline V gene, CDR1 is SGHVS and CDR2 is FNYEAQ. The CDR3 consists of 15 residues. The CDR3 region has the DNA TGTGCCAGCAGCTCACGACAGGGAGGCACCGGGGAGCTGTTTTTT. Protein product: CASSSRQGGTGELFF. Complete variable domain (other parts from reference TRBV7-6 and TRBJ2-2): GAGVSQSPRYKVTKRGQDVALRCDPISGHVSLYWYRQALGQGPEFLTYFNYEAQQDKSGLPNDRFSAERPEGSISTLTIQRTEQRDSAMYRCASSSRQGGTGELFFGEGSRLTVL.

This clonotype was counted a single time. One end of the junction fails to match germline, which may point to a read error. The chain combines TRBV5-6 with TRBJ2-5, with TRBD1 matching over 9 bases. Germline V gene sequence: CDR1 SGHDT, CDR2 YYEEEE. The CDR3 totals 22 residues. The CDR3 coding sequence is TGTGCCAACAGCGCGGGGACCCACGGAACGGGACAGGGAGGATCTCAGCGGGAGACCCAGTACTTC. Amino acids: CANSAGTHGTGQGGSQRETQYF.

This clonotype was observed at least ten times. V gene TRBV7-6 combines with J gene TRBJ1-5, with 10 bases that match TRBD1. The CDR3 has 14 amino acids. J lost 6 bases, V lost 3 bases, and 2 bases had no gene match. The V gene's germline CDR1 is SGHVS and CDR2 FNYEAQ. This chain's CDR3 is CASSFGQGGQPQHF. In nucleotides, the CDR3 is TGTGCCAGCAGCTTCGGACAGGGGGGTCAGCCCCAGCATTTT.

There are a few counts of this clonotype. The V call is TRBV11-2, the J call TRBJ2-5, with TRBD1 as a possible D gene (5 bases). Trimming took off 6 bases at V and 6 bases at J, with 14 bases between the two ends. This CDR3 comprises 13 residues. The germline V gene has CDR1 SGHAT and CDR2 FQNNGV. The chain's CDR3 is CASRIQGGKTQYF. The CDR3 DNA sequence: TGTGCCAGCAGGATCCAGGGCGGTAAGACCCAGTACTTC.

The gene calls are TRBV20-1 and TRBJ2-2; 10 nucleotides match TRBD2. The V gene end was trimmed by 5 bases and the J gene end by 5 bases; junction bases not matched to a gene: 8. Germline lookup yields CDR1 DFQATT and CDR2 SNEGSKA (reference sequence). CDR3 length: 15 residues. As DNA, the CDR3 is TGCAGTGCTGGGACTAGCGAGAGAAAAACCGGGGAGCTGTTTTTT. Translating it yields CSAGTSERKTGELFF.

The table lists this clonotype with a count of one. This chain uses TRBV9 with TRBJ2-7; D may match TRBD1 or TRBD2 (5 bases each). Germline V gene sequence: CDR1 SGDLS, CDR2 YYNGEE. V was shortened by 5 bases and J by 7 bases, with 19 bases between the two germline ends. The CDR3 totals 14 residues. The CDR3 is CASSPSGQGLEQYF. The CDR3, as DNA: TGTGCCAGCAGTCCTTCGGGGCAGGGTTTGGAGCAGTACTTC.

The rearrangement links TRBV19 to TRBJ1-3; no definite D call. Germline V gene lookup returns CDR1 LNHDA and CDR2 SQIVND (reference sequence). The V end was cut by 4 bases, the J end by 4 bases, with 14 bases between. CDR3 length: 15 residues. The CDR3 reads CASSSRETPGNTIYF. The CDR3 coding sequence is TGTGCCAGTAGTAGTCGGGAAACGCCAGGAAACACCATATATTTT.

The gene calls are TRBV2 and TRBJ2-2, with TRBD2 matching over 12 bases. Trimming removed 0 bases from V and 5 bases from J; junction bases left unmatched: 1. Germline values: CDR1 SNHLY, CDR2 FYNNEI. CDR3 length equals 16 residues. The CDR3 reads CASSEAGLAGTGELFF. CDR3 coding DNA: TGTGCCAGCAGTGAAGCTGGACTAGCGGGGACCGGGGAGCTGTTTTTT.

This clonotype was found a few times. The chain combines TRBV7-2 with TRBJ2-7, with a possible D match to TRBD2 (5 bases). Germline V gives CDR1 SGHTA, CDR2 FQGNSA. The length of the CDR3 is 14 residues. V was shortened by 1 base and J by 5 bases, with 12 bases between the two germline ends. CDR3 DNA sequence: TGTGCCAGCAGCTTAGGGGGAACTAGAAACGAGCAGTACTTC. Translation: CASSLGGTRNEQYF. Full variable domain (remainder filled in from reference TRBV7-2 and TRBJ2-7): GAGVSQSPSNKVTEKGKDVELRCDPISGHTALYWYRQSLGQGLEFLIYFQGNSAPDKSGLPSDRFSAERTGGSVSTLTIQRTQQEDSAVYLCASSLGGTRNEQYFGPGTRLTVT.